This T cell receptor beta chain was sequenced during a study of molecular identifiers for immune sequencing clone quantification. TCRdb called the PCR reads again in MiXCR, with one record for every CDR3 protein. The profile shows about 320,000 distinct CDR3 sequences, over 20% of them singletons. This clonotype was counted a few times. CDR1 is MGHDK and CDR2 is SYGVNS in the germline V gene. The V gene lost 2 bases and the J gene lost 4 bases, with 23 bases spanning the gap. This CDR3 comprises 18 residues. The sequence came from a human donor in good health. Some libraries in this study had Jurkat cell RNA spiked in. The rearrangement joins TRBV25-1 to TRBJ2-5; perhaps TRBD2 as D (6 bases). Sequenced: naive CD8+ T cells from blood, with Jurkat cell RNA spiked in. Subset specified: FACS-sorted CD8+CD4-CCR7+CD45RA+ naive T cells. The CDR3 sequence: CASSEIAVGQGRRETQYF. The CDR3 DNA reads as TGTGCCAGCAGTGAAATAGCGGTCGGGCAGGGACGGAGAGAGACCCAGTACTTC. Full variable domain (outside the CDR3, taken from reference TRBV25-1 and TRBJ2-5): EADIYQTPRYLVIGTGKKITLECSQTMGHDKMYWYQQDPGMELHLIHYSYGVNSTEKGDLSSESTVSRIRTEHFPLTLESARPSHTSQYLCASSEIAVGQGRRETQYFGPGTRLLVL.